The 12 T cell receptor beta chains below all came from one sample that was sequenced in a study of tissue T cells after allogeneic stem cell transplantation. Time point specified: mouse harvest day 7 after allogeneic transplant. The graft held 10^6 splenic CD5+ T cells and 10^7 T-cell-depleted bone marrow cells. TCRdb keeps only in-frame clones here, not all; method: immunoSEQ multiplex PCR. The sample records about 6,600 clones, 40% to 55% being singletons. The sample consisted of lymph node tissue. These TCRs come from a female BALB/c mouse given C57BL/6 T cells with graft-versus-host disease after an allogeneic hematopoietic cell transplant.

Comments on this clone: All gene names here are mouse names. With the read ending 1 residue before the CDR3 end, the germline J gene is used to fill in that end. This sample also contains other DNA sequences that code for the same CDR3. The genes are TRBV26 and TRBJ2-4; no reliable D call. Trimming left V 2 bases short and J 0 bases short, with 3 bases between. The CDR3 is 13 residues long. Germline loops: CDR1 KGHPV, CDR2 FQNQEV (reference sequence). Here the CDR3 reads CASSLGSQNTLYF. CDR3 bases read: TGTGCCAGCAGTCTGGGAAGTCAAAACACCTTGTAC.

As for this clone: Any gene name here is a mouse gene name. Read sequence stops 1 residue before the CDR3 end, and the germline J gene provides the missing end. The chain employs TRBV3 and TRBJ1-3; D may be TRBD1 (5 bases). Trimming shortened V by 2 bases and J by 3 bases, and 8 bases separated the two germline ends. The CDR3 extends over 14 amino acids. Per the germline V gene, CDR1 is SNHLY and CDR2 is FYNGKV (reference sequence). The part of the CDR3 DNA that was read is TGTGCCAGCAGCTTACAGGGAGGTGGAAATACGCTCTAT. This translates into CASSLQGGGNTLY. The complete CDR3 protein is CASSLQGGGNTLYF.

This clone is termed medium-sized. Gene labels here are mouse ones. The observed sequence ends 1 residue before the CDR3 terminus, with the missing tail filled in from the germline J gene. The rearrangement uses TRBV17 and TRBJ1-1, with 9 bases identical to TRBD1. Germline CDR1 MNHDT, CDR2 YYDKIL. Trimming took 2 bases from V and 4 from J; bases not matched to a gene: 5. CDR3 length: 15 residues. CDR3 protein: CASSRFRDRATEVFF. The sequenced part of the CDR3 DNA is TGTGCTAGCAGTAGATTCCGGGACAGGGCCACAGAAGTCTTC. The full variable domain, in which reference TRBV17 and TRBJ1-1 provide the parts outside the CDR3, is DTTVKQNPRYKLARVGKPVNLICSQTMNHDTMYWYQKKPNQAPKLLLFYYDKILNREADTFEKFQSSRPNNSFCSLYIGSAGLEYSAMYLCASSRFRDRATEVFFGKGTRLTVV.

Worth noting for this clone: Mouse germline and gene names are used. The CDR3 end is not reached by the read, which stops 1 residue before it; the germline J gene fills it in. V usage is TRBV26 and J usage is TRBJ1-3; 7 nucleotides align to TRBD1. V lost 5 bases and J lost 3; bases outside the gene matches: 4. The CDR3 totals 14 residues. Germline values: CDR1 KGHPV, CDR2 FQNQEV (reference sequence). The CDR3 DNA, read in part, is TGTGCCAGCAGTGCGGACAGGATTGGAAATACGCTCTAT. As protein: CASSADRIGNTLY. The full CDR3 protein reads CASSADRIGNTLYF.

About this clone: Germline and genes: mouse. The read halts 1 residue ahead of the CDR3 end, with the missing end drawn from the germline J gene. V gene TRBV26 combines with J gene TRBJ1-3; a possible D gene is TRBD1 (6 bases). This CDR3 spans 14 amino acids. Germline CDR1 and CDR2: KGHPV and FQNQEV (reference sequence). V lost 6 bases and J lost 2, with 11 bases in between. The CDR3 spells CASRVTGAGNTLYF. CDR3 DNA (partial): TGTGCCAGCAGGGTGACAGGAGCTGGAAATACGCTCTAT.

To note about this clone: Mouse gene names and germline throughout. The sequenced fragment ends 1 residue before the CDR3 boundary, so the rest is inferred from the germline J gene. This chain links TRBV5 with TRBJ1-6; D is unclear. TRBJ1-6 is recorded as an ORF, its role being uncertain. The V end lost 0 bases, the J end lost 0 bases, and 6 bases lay between the germline ends. The CDR3 contains 16 residues. Germline CDR1 reads LGHNA; CDR2 reads YNLKQL (reference sequence). The CDR3 reads CASSQEENSYNSPLYF. The CDR3 bases that were read are TGTGCCAGCAGCCAAGAAGAAAATTCCTATAATTCGCCCCTCTAC.

This clone was counted only a few times. Gene names and germline refer to mouse. The read terminates 1 residue before the CDR3 end, so the remaining end is supplied by the germline J gene. The genes are TRBV13-1 and TRBJ2-4; 8 nucleotides agree with TRBD1. This CDR3 has 14 amino acids. CDR1 is NSHNY, CDR2 SYGAGN, per germline. After removal of 0 bases from V and 5 bases from J, the junction contained 2 bases not matched to a gene. This chain's CDR3 is CASSDAGGGNTLYF. CDR3 DNA (partial): TGTGCCAGCAGTGATGCAGGGGGCGGAAACACCTTGTAC.

This clone was seen only a few times. The genes and germline here are from mouse. The CDR3 end is not reached by the read, which stops 1 residue before it; the germline J gene fills it in. This chain links TRBV26 with TRBJ2-7; 8 bases are a match to TRBD1. The length of the CDR3 is 14 residues. Unmatched junction bases numbered 4, after V lost 0 bases and J lost 6 bases. Germline CDR1 and CDR2: KGHPV and FQNQEV (reference sequence). The CDR3 loop is CASSLSQGAREQYF. CDR3 DNA, as far as it was read: TGTGCCAGCAGTCTGTCCCAGGGGGCGCGTGAACAGTAC. Using reference TRBV26 and TRBJ2-7 for the parts outside the CDR3, the full variable domain is NSKVIQTPRYLVKGQGQKAKMRCIPEKGHPVVFWYQQNKNNEFKFLINFQNQEVLQQIDMTEKRFSAECPSNSPCSLEIQSSEAGDSALYLCASSLSQGAREQYFGPGTRLTVL.

Comments on this clone: Gene and germline names: mouse. The CDR3 end lies 1 residue beyond the end of the read and is filled in from the germline J gene. V gene TRBV16 combines with J gene TRBJ1-1, with TRBD1 as a possible D gene (6 bases). V lost 0 bases, J lost 1 base, and 6 bases lay in between. This CDR3 region has 14 residues. The germline CDR1 and CDR2 sequences are SGHSA and FRNQAP. CDR3 amino acids: CASSLETGNTEVFF. The sequenced CDR3 bases are TGTGCAAGCAGCTTAGAGACAGGGAACACAGAAGTCTTC. Full variable domain (remainder filled in from reference TRBV16 and TRBJ1-1): NAGVIQTPRHKVTGKGQEATLWCEPISGHSAVFWYRQTIVQGLEFLTYFRNQAPIDDSGMPKERFSAQMPNQSHSTLKIQSTQPQDSAVYLCASSLETGNTEVFFGKGTRLTVV.

This clone occurred once. Here the gene names and germline are mouse. The read terminates 1 residue ahead of where the CDR3 ends, so the germline J gene completes it. The chain couples TRBV19 to TRBJ2-1; 10 bases align to TRBD2. Trimming took 3 bases from V and 3 from J; bases not matched to a gene: 0. The CDR3 totals 14 residues. Germline CDR1 FNHDT, CDR2 SITEND (reference sequence). Partial CDR3 DNA: TGTGCCAGCAGTACTGGGGGGGCCTATGCTGAGCAGTTC. Translating gives CASSTGGAYAEQF. The full CDR3 is CASSTGGAYAEQFF.

Comment on this clone: All gene names here are mouse names. From the germline J gene comes the end of the CDR3, since the read stops 1 residue before it. The chain has TRBV23 and TRBJ2-7; TRBD1 is the table's D call and was not checked against the DNA. CDR3 length: 14 residues. The germline V gene has CDR1 KGHTA and CDR2 FQNQQP. CDR3 DNA, as far as it was read: TGCTCCAGCAGTCAACGGACAGGGGACTATGAACAGTAC. It yields the protein CSSSQRTGDYEQY. Given in full, the CDR3 is CSSSQRTGDYEQYF. The full variable domain, completed using reference TRBV23 and TRBJ2-7, is DAAVTQKPRYLIKMKGQEAEMKCIPEKGHTAVFWYQQKQSKELKFLIYFQNQQPLDQIDMVKERFSAVCPSSSLCSLGIRTCEAEDSALYLCSSSQRTGDYEQYFGPGTRLTVL.

As regards this clone: Gene names are mouse gene names. The CDR3 end falls 1 residue outside the read, so it is completed with the germline J gene. V gene TRBV24 combines with J gene TRBJ2-7; 8 nucleotides align to TRBD2. This CDR3 is 15 amino acids long. CDR1 is KGHTA and CDR2 is FRNEEI in the germline V gene. V lost 0 bases to trimming and J lost 5 bases; unmatched junction nucleotides: 6. The CDR3 sequence: CASSLYGLGGDEQYF. The DNA read from the CDR3 is TGTGCCAGCAGTCTGTATGGGCTGGGGGGCGATGAACAGTAC.